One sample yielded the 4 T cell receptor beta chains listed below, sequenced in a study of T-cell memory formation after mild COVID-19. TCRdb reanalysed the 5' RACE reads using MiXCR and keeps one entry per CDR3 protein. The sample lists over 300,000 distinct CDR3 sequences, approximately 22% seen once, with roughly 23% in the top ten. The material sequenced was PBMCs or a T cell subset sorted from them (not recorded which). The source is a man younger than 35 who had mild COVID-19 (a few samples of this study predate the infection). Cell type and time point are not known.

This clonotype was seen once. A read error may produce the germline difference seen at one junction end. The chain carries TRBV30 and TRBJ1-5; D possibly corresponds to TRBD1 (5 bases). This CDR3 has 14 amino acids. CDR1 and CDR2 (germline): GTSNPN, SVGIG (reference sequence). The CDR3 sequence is CAWSTGYSNQPKHF. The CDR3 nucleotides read TGTGCCTGGAGTACAGGCTATAGCAATCAGCCCAAGCATTTT.

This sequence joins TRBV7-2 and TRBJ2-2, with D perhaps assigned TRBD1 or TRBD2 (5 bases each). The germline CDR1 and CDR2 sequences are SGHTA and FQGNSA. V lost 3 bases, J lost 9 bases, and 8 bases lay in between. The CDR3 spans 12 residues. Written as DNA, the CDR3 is TGTGCCAGCAGCTTGGGACCCCGGGAGCTGTTTTTT. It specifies CASSLGPRELFF.

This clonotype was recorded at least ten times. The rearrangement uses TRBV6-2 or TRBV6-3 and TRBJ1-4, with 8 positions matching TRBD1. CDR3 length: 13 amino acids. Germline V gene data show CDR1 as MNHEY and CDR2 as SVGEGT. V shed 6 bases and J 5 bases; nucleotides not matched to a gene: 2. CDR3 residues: CASRWTGNEKLFF. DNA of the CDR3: TGTGCCAGCAGGTGGACAGGGAATGAAAAACTGTTTTTT.

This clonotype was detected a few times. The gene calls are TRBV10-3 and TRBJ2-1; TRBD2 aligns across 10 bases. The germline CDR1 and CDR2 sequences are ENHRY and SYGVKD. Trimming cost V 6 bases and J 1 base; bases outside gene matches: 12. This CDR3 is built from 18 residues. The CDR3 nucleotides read TGTGCCATCAGGGTTCAGCGGACTAGCGGCGAATCCTACAATGAGCAGTTCTTC. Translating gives CAIRVQRTSGESYNEQFF.